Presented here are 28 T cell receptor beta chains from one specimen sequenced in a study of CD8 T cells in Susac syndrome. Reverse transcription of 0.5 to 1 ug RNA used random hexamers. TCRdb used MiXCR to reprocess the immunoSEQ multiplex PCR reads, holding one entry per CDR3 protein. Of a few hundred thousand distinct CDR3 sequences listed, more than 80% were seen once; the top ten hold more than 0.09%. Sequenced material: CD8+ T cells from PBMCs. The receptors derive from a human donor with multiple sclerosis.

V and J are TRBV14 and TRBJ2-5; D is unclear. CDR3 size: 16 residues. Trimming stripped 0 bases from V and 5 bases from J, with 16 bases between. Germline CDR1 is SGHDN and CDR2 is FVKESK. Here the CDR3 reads CASSQEGLAVLETQYF. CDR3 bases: TGTGCCAGCAGCCAAGAAGGTCTCGCGGTATTGGAGACCCAGTACTTC.

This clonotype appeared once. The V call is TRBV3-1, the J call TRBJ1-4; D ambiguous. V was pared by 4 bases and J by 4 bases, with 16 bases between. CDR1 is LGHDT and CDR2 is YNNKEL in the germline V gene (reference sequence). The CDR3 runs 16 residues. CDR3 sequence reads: CASSRVDSPSNEKLFF. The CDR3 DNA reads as TGTGCCAGCAGCCGTGTGGATTCCCCCAGTAATGAAAAACTGTTTTTT.

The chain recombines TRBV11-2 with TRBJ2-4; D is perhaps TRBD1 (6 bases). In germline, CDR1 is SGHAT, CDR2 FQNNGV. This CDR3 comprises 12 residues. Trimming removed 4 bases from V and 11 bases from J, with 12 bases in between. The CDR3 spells CASSSAEGVQYF. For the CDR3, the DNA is TGTGCCAGCAGCTCCGCTGAGGGGGTTCAGTACTTC.

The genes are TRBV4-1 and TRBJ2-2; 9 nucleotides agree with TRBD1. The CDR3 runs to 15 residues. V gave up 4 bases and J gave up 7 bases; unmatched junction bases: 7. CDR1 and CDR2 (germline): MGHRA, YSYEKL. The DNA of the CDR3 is TGCGCCAGCAGCCTAATACAGGGGGCGGGCGGGGAGCTGTTTTTT. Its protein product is CASSLIQGAGGELFF.

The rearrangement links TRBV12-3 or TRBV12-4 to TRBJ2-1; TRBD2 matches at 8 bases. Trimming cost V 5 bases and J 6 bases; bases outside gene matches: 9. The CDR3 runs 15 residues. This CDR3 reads CASSPQREWGNEQFF. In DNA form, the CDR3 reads TGTGCCAGCAGTCCGCAGCGGGAGTGGGGCAATGAGCAGTTCTTC.

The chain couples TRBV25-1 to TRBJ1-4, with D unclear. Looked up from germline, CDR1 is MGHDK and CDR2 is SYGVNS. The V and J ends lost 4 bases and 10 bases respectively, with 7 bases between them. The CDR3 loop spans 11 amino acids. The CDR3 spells CASSGEGKLFF. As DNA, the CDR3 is TGTGCCAGCAGTGGGGAAGGAAAACTGTTTTTT.

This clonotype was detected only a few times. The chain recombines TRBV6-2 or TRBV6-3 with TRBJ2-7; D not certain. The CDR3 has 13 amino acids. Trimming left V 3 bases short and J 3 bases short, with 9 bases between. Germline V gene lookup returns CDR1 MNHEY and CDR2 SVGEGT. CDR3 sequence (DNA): TGTGCCAGCAGTTATGCCACCCACTACGAGCAGTACTTC. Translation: CASSYATHYEQYF.

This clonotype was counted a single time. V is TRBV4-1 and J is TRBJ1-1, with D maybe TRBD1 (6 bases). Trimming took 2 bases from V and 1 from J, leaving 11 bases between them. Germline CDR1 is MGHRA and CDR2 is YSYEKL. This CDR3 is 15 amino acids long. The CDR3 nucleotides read TGCGCCAGCAGCCAACACCACAGGGAGAACACTGAAGCTTTCTTT. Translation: CASSQHHRENTEAFF.

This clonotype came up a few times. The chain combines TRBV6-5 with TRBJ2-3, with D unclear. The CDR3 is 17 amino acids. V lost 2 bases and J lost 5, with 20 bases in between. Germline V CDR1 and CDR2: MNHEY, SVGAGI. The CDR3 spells CASSYRTSMSSGDTQYF. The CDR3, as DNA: TGTGCCAGCAGTTACCGAACGAGTATGTCATCGGGAGATACGCAGTATTTT.

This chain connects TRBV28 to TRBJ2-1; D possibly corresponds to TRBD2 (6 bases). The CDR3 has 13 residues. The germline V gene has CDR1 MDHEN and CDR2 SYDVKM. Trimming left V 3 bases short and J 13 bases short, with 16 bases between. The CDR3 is CASSFGLQSIQFF. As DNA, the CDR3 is TGTGCCAGCAGTTTCGGACTACAAAGTATACAGTTCTTC.

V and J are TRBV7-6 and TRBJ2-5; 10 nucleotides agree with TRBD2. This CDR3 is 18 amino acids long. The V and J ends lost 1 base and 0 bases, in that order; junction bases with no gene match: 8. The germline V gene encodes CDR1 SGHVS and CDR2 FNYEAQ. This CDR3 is CASSLVPLAGENQETQYF. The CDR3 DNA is TGTGCCAGCAGCTTAGTTCCCCTAGCGGGGGAAAACCAAGAGACCCAGTACTTC.

CDR3 nucleotides: TGTGCCAGCAGTTTAGGGCGGAGGCACTACGAGCAGTACTTC. Protein product: CASSLGRRHYEQYF. The chain joins TRBV27 to TRBJ2-7, with D perhaps matching TRBD2 (5 bases). V was cut by 2 bases and J by 3 bases, with 11 bases left in between. This CDR3 region has 14 residues. Germline V CDR1 and CDR2: MNHEY, SMNVEV (reference sequence).

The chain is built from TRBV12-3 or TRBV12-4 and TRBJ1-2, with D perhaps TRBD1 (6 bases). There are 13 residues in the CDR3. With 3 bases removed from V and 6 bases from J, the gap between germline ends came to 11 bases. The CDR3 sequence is CASSFPGENGYTF. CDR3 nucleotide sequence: TGTGCCAGCAGTTTCCCAGGGGAGAATGGCTACACCTTC.

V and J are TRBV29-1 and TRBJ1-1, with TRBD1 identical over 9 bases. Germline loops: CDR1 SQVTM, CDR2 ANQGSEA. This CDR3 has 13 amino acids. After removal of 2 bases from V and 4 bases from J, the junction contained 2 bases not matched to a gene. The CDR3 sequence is CSVESTGGTEAFF. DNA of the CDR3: TGCAGCGTTGAATCGACAGGGGGCACTGAAGCTTTCTTT.

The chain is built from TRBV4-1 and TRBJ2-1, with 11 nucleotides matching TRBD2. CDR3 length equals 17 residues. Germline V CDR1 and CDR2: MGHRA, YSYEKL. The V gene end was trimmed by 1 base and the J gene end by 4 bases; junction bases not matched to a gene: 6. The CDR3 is CASSQASTSGAYNEQFF. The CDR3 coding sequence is TGCGCCAGCAGCCAAGCCTCGACTAGCGGGGCATACAATGAGCAGTTCTTC.

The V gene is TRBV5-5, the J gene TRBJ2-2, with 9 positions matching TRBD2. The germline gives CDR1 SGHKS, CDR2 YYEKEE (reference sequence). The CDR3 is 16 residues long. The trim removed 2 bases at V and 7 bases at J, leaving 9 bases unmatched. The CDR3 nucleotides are TGTGCCAGCAGCTTTACGCGGGAGGGCGTTGGCGGGGAGCTGTTTTTT. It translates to CASSFTREGVGGELFF.

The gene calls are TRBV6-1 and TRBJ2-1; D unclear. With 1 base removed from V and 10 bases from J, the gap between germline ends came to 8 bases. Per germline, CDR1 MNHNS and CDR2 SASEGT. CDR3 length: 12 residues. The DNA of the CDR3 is TGTGCCAGCAGTGAAGTCGGCTGGGAGCAGTTCTTC. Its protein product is CASSEVGWEQFF.

The CDR3 coding sequence is TGTGCCAGCAGTGAAATTTATAGCAATCAGCCCCAGCATTTT. Its translation: CASSEIYSNQPQHF. The V and J genes are TRBV6-1 and TRBJ1-5; D is undetermined. Germline V CDR1 and CDR2: MNHNS, SASEGT. Trimming removed 2 bases from V and 0 bases from J, with 5 bases in between. The CDR3 length is 14 residues.

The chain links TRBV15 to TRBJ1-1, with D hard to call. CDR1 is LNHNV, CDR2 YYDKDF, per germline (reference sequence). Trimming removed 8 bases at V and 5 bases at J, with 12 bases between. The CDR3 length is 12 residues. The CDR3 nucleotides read TGTGCCACCCGCCGACCCGGGACTGAAGCTTTCTTT. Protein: CATRRPGTEAFF.

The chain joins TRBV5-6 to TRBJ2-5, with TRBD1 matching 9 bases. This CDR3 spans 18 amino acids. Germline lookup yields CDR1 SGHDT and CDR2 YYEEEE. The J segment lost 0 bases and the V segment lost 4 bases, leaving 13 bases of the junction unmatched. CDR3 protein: CASSTGHPGTGYQETQYF. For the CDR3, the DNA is TGTGCCAGCAGCACCGGTCACCCCGGGACAGGGTACCAAGAGACCCAGTACTTC.

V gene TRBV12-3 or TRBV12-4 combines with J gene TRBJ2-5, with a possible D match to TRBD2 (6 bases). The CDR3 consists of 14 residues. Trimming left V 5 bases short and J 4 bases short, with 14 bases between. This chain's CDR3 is CASSIVGGGETQYF. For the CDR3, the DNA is TGTGCCAGCAGTATAGTGGGGGGTGGAGAGACCCAGTACTTC.

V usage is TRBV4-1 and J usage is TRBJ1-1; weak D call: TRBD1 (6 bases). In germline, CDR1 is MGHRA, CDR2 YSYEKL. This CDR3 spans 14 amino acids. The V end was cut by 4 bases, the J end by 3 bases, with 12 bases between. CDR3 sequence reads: CASSLGQWDTEAFF. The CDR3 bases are TGCGCCAGCAGCCTAGGACAGTGGGACACTGAAGCTTTCTTT.

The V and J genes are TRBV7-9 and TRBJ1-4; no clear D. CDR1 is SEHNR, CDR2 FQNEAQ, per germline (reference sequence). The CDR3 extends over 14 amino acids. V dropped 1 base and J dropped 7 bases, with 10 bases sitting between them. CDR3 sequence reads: CASSLVGQIEKLFF. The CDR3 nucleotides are TGTGCCAGCAGCTTAGTAGGCCAGATTGAAAAACTGTTTTTT.

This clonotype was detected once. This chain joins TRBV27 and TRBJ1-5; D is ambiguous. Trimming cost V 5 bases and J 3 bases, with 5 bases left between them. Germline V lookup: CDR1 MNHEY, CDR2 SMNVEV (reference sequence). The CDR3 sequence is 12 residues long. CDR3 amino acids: CASSHNNQPQHF. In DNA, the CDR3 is TGTGCCAGCAGTCATAACAATCAGCCCCAGCATTTT.

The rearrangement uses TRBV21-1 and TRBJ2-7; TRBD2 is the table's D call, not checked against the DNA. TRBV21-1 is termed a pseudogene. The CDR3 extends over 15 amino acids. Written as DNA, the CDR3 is TGTGCCAGCAAGAAGGGCCTAGCGGGCGCCTACGAGCAGTACTTC. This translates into CASKKGLAGAYEQYF.

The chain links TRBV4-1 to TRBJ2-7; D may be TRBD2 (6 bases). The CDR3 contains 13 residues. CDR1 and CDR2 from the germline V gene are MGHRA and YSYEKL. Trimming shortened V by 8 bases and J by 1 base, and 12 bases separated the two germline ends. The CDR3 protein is CASARGGSYEQYF. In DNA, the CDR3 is TGCGCCAGCGCGCGAGGAGGGTCCTACGAGCAGTACTTC.

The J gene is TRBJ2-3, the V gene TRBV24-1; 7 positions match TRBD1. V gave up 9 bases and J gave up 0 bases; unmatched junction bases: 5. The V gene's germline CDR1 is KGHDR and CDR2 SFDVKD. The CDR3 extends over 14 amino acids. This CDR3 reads CATSEGASTDTQYF. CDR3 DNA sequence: TGTGCCACCTCTGAGGGGGCTAGCACAGATACGCAGTATTTT.

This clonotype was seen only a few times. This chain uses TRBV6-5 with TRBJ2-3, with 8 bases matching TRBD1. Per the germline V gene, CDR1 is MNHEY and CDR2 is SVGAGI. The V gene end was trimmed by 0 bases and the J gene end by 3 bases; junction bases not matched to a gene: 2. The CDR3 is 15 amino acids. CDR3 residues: CASSYSGQGTDTQYF. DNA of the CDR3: TGTGCCAGCAGTTACTCCGGACAGGGAACAGATACGCAGTATTTT.